The 25 T cell receptor beta chains listed next were all sequenced from one sample in a study of blood T cell repertoires in COVID-19. Sequencing was performed with immunoSEQ multiplex PCR; in TCRdb, only in-frame clones are kept and a portion is missing. The sample includes about 130,000 clones, around 87% seen only once; the top ten take more than 3.5%. The material sequenced was peripheral blood. All receptors come from a woman aged 60-75 years with acute or convalescent COVID-19.

This rearrangement joins TRBV29-1 to TRBJ1-2; perhaps TRBD1 as D (6 bases). The CDR3 extends over 14 amino acids. Germline V gene data show CDR1 as SQVTM and CDR2 as ANQGSEA. Trimming took 3 bases from V and 5 from J, leaving 16 bases between them. The CDR3, as DNA: TGCAGCGTTGAGAGCCCCGGGACAACGTATGGCTACACCTTC. Translating gives CSVESPGTTYGYTF.

The V gene is TRBV10-3, the J gene TRBJ2-2; 14 positions match TRBD2. This CDR3 is 17 amino acids long. V lost 6 bases to trimming and J lost 4 bases; unmatched junction nucleotides: 7. Germline V CDR1 and CDR2: ENHRY, SYGVKD. This chain's CDR3 is CAIRPGLAGVSTGELFF. For the CDR3, the DNA is TGTGCCATCAGACCGGGACTAGCGGGAGTAAGCACCGGGGAGCTGTTTTTT.

The chain links TRBV18 to TRBJ2-5, with 10 bases that match TRBD1. The length of the CDR3 is 15 residues. J lost 2 bases, V lost 2 bases, and 2 bases had no gene match. The germline V gene encodes CDR1 KGHSH and CDR2 LQKENI. The CDR3 sequence is CASSPGQGGQETQYF. The CDR3 nucleotides are TGTGCCAGCTCACCAGGACAGGGGGGGCAAGAGACCCAGTACTTC.

The chain employs TRBV5-5 and TRBJ1-4, with 7 bases fitting TRBD1. CDR1 is SGHKS and CDR2 is YYEKEE in the germline V gene (reference sequence). CDR3 length: 13 residues. V dropped 1 base and J dropped 8; count of bases not matched to a gene: 2. The CDR3 nucleotides read TGTGCCAGCAGCTTGACAGGGGAGGAAAAACTGTTTTTT. Translating gives CASSLTGEEKLFF.

The genes are TRBV18 and TRBJ1-3, with 10 bases lining up with TRBD1. The CDR3 loop spans 19 amino acids. V was clipped by 1 base and J by 0 bases; unmatched bases: 9. Germline V gene lookup returns CDR1 KGHSH and CDR2 LQKENI. The CDR3 DNA sequence: TGTGCCAGCTCACCACTGCGACAGGGGGCGCCCAGCTCTGGAAACACCATATATTTT. Translating gives CASSPLRQGAPSSGNTIYF. Filled out from reference TRBV18 and TRBJ1-3, the complete variable domain reads NAGVMQNPRHLVRRRGQEARLRCSPMKGHSHVYWYRQLPEEGLKFMVYLQKENIIDESGMPKERFSAEFPKEGPSILRIQQVVRGDSAAYFCASSPLRQGAPSSGNTIYFGEGSWLTVV.

The gene calls are TRBV28 and TRBJ1-2; no firm D call. The CDR3 runs 13 residues. Germline values: CDR1 MDHEN, CDR2 SYDVKM. Trimming took 6 bases from V and 5 from J, leaving 13 bases between them. CDR3 amino acids: CASSNAGAYGYTF. In nucleotides, the CDR3 is TGTGCCAGCAGCAATGCGGGTGCGTATGGCTACACCTTC.

The chain is built from TRBV9 and TRBJ1-6, with D maybe TRBD1 (5 bases). Germline CDR1 and CDR2: SGDLS and YYNGEE. The CDR3 totals 14 residues. The germline V and J ends were trimmed by 3 bases and 4 bases, with 8 bases remaining between them. The CDR3 spells CASSETGYNSPLHF. The CDR3 region has the DNA TGTGCCAGCAGCGAAACAGGATATAATTCACCCCTCCACTTT.

V is TRBV10-3 and J is TRBJ2-6, with TRBD2 identical over 7 bases. The CDR3 covers 18 residues. Germline V lookup: CDR1 ENHRY, CDR2 SYGVKD. The trim removed 3 bases at V and 3 bases at J, leaving 11 bases unmatched. CDR3 sequence: CAISDADGGSIGANVLTF. The CDR3 bases are TGTGCCATCAGTGACGCGGACGGGGGGTCTATTGGGGCCAACGTCCTGACTTTC.

This clone appeared a single time. J is TRBJ2-7 and V is TRBV6-5; 8 bases match TRBD2. The junction had 6 bases not matched to a gene; V was cut back by 7 bases and J by 1 base. This CDR3 has 14 residues. The germline gives CDR1 MNHEY, CDR2 SVGAGI. The CDR3 region is CASTSGSGSYEQYV. CDR3 DNA: TGTGCCAGCACGAGCGGGAGTGGATCCTACGAGCAGTACGTC.

Only one count was recorded for this clone. The chain combines TRBV30 with TRBJ1-1; the match to TRBD1 covers 8 bases. The length of the CDR3 is 12 residues. CDR1 is GTSNPN, CDR2 SVGIG, per germline (reference sequence). V lost 5 bases, J lost 6 bases, and 5 bases stayed unmatched. CDR3 nucleotide sequence: TGTGCCTGGGAACAGGGGGGCGCTGAAGCTTTCTTT. Translated, it gives CAWEQGGAEAFF.

The chain has TRBV11-3 and TRBJ2-1, with D possibly matching TRBD2 (5 bases). The CDR3 totals 14 residues. Trimming pared 1 base from V and 6 bases from J, leaving 10 bases between. Germline assignment: CDR1 SGHNT and CDR2 YENEEA. CDR3 coding DNA: TGTGCCAGCAGCTTAGGCCTAGAGGGCAATGAGCAGTTCTTC. This sequence encodes CASSLGLEGNEQFF.

The chain combines TRBV2 with TRBJ1-2; D not resolved. CDR1 is SNHLY, CDR2 FYNNEI, per germline. V lost 3 bases to trimming and J lost 5 bases, with 7 bases between them. The CDR3 is 12 amino acids. CDR3 nucleotide sequence: TGTGCCAGCAGTGATATGAGTTATGGCTACACCTTC. Protein: CASSDMSYGYTF.

This chain's CDR3 is CASGLTGEETQYF. The DNA for the CDR3 is TGTGCTAGTGGTTTGACAGGAGAAGAGACCCAGTACTTC. J is TRBJ2-5 and V is TRBV12-5, with a weak D call TRBD1 (5 bases). This CDR3 region has 13 residues. Per germline, CDR1 LGHNT and CDR2 FRNRAP. Trimming stripped 2 bases from V and 3 bases from J, with 7 bases between.

A single count supports this clone. The chain recombines TRBV6-2 or TRBV6-3 with TRBJ2-1, with 9 bases aligning to TRBD2. The junction had 8 bases not matched to a gene; V was cut back by 6 bases and J by 5 bases. Germline values: CDR1 MNHEY, CDR2 SVGEGT. The CDR3 covers 15 residues. The CDR3 loop is CASSRSGSANNEQFF. CDR3 nucleotides: TGTGCCAGCAGCCGTAGCGGGAGCGCCAACAATGAGCAGTTCTTC.

V is TRBV3-1 (or the pseudogene TRBV3-2) and J is TRBJ2-1, with TRBD2 matching over 8 bases. This CDR3 comprises 15 residues. Germline V gene lookup returns CDR1 LGHDT and CDR2 YNNKEL (reference sequence). The junction had 10 bases not matched to a gene; V was cut back by 5 bases and J by 7 bases. The CDR3 protein is CASSSSGSFGNEQFF. The CDR3 DNA is TGTGCCAGCAGCTCAAGCGGGAGCTTCGGGAATGAGCAGTTCTTC.

This clone has just one count. The chain employs TRBV4-2 and TRBJ2-3; TRBD2 agrees at 9 bases. Germline V gene sequence: CDR1 LGHNA, CDR2 YNFKEQ. This CDR3 is 14 amino acids long. V was pared by 4 bases and J by 4 bases, with 3 bases of the junction left unmatched. This CDR3 is CASSPLAGADTQYF. In DNA, the CDR3 is TGTGCCAGCAGCCCACTAGCGGGTGCAGATACGCAGTATTTT.

This chain connects TRBV9 to TRBJ2-5; the match to TRBD2 covers 12 bases. V trimming: 6 bases; J trimming: 3 bases; junction bases outside the gene matches: 6. The CDR3 consists of 15 residues. Germline V gene sequence: CDR1 SGDLS, CDR2 YYNGEE. The CDR3 DNA reads TGTGCCAGCAATCTAGCGGGAGGGCCGGAAGAGACCCAGTACTTC. Protein sequence: CASNLAGGPEETQYF.

The chain uses TRBV6-5 and TRBJ2-2; 7 bases align to TRBD2. The germline V gene has CDR1 MNHEY and CDR2 SVGAGI. The length of the CDR3 is 15 residues. V dropped 5 bases and J dropped 5; count of bases not matched to a gene: 8. In nucleotides, the CDR3 is TGTGCCAGCAGTAAGACTTGGGGGGGAACCGGGGAGCTGTTTTTT. Its protein product is CASSKTWGGTGELFF.

CDR3 residues: CASSETGDYGYTF. In DNA, the CDR3 is TGTGCCAGCAGCGAAACAGGGGACTATGGCTACACCTTC. The rearrangement links TRBV9 to TRBJ1-2, with 7 positions matching TRBD1. The V and J ends lost 3 bases and 3 bases, in that order; junction bases with no gene match: 2. CDR1 and CDR2 from the germline V gene are SGDLS and YYNGEE. The CDR3 loop spans 13 amino acids. The whole variable domain, filled in from reference TRBV9 and TRBJ1-2, reads DSGVTQTPKHLITATGQRVTLRCSPRSGDLSVYWYQQSLDQGLQFLIQYYNGEERAKGNILERFSAQQFPDLHSELNLSSLELGDSALYFCASSETGDYGYTFGSGTRLTVV.

The V gene is TRBV10-3, the J gene TRBJ1-1; D unclear. From germline, CDR1 is ENHRY and CDR2 SYGVKD. V lost 3 bases and J 1 base, leaving 6 bases between the germline ends. CDR3 length: 13 amino acids. The CDR3 region has the DNA TGTGCCATCAGTGAAAACAGGAACACTGAAGCTTTCTTT. Translation gives CAISENRNTEAFF.

The chain is built from TRBV5-4 and TRBJ2-2; D remains unclear. With 0 bases removed from V and 1 base from J, the gap between germline ends came to 7 bases. In germline, CDR1 is SGHNT, CDR2 YYREEE (reference sequence). The CDR3 has 15 residues. Here the CDR3 DNA reads TGTGCCAGCAGCTTGGCCCCCCAGAACACCGGGGAGCTGTTTTTT. Amino acids: CASSLAPQNTGELFF.

The chain employs TRBV5-1 and TRBJ1-2, with a possible D match to TRBD1 (6 bases). Germline V gene data show CDR1 as SGHRS and CDR2 as YFSETQ. Trimming removed 2 bases at V and 2 bases at J, with 10 bases between. CDR3 length equals 14 residues. The CDR3 DNA sequence: TGCGCCAGCAGCTTACAGGGCGAGAACTATGGCTACACCTTC. Its protein is CASSLQGENYGYTF.

The chain combines TRBV5-1 with TRBJ2-3; possibly TRBD2 for D (5 bases). The CDR3 covers 13 residues. The V end was cut by 2 bases, the J end by 6 bases, with 10 bases between. The V gene's germline CDR1 is SGHRS and CDR2 YFSETQ. The CDR3 sequence: CASSLSPGDTQYF. CDR3 DNA: TGCGCCAGCAGCTTAAGCCCGGGGGATACGCAGTATTTT.

The V gene is TRBV20-1, the J gene TRBJ1-6, with D perhaps matching TRBD1 (5 bases). The V and J ends lost 3 bases and 8 bases respectively, with 11 bases between them. The CDR3 totals 13 residues. In germline, CDR1 is DFQATT, CDR2 SNEGSKA (reference sequence). The CDR3 loop is CSASPGIDSPLHF. For the CDR3, the DNA is TGCAGTGCTAGTCCAGGGATAGATTCACCCCTCCACTTT.

The chain employs TRBV18 and TRBJ1-4, with TRBD1 matching 7 bases. Germline V gives CDR1 KGHSH, CDR2 LQKENI. V lost 3 bases and J lost 0; bases outside the gene matches: 13. The length of the CDR3 is 19 residues. The CDR3 reads CASSPSSGQSLPTNEKLFF. CDR3 coding DNA: TGTGCCAGCTCACCCTCCTCGGGACAGTCCCTTCCAACTAATGAAAAACTGTTTTTT.